The 17 T cell receptor beta chains reported below all come from one sample, sequenced in a study of blood T cell repertoires in COVID-19. Assay used: immunoSEQ multiplex PCR; TCRdb lists only in-frame clones, some missing. The data show around 290,000 clones, with around nine tenths seen just once and approximately 4.6% held by the top ten. The sample taken for sequencing was peripheral blood. The receptor source for this set is a man aged 40-49 years with acute or convalescent COVID-19.

V gene TRBV6-5 combines with J gene TRBJ1-2, with D possibly TRBD1 on 5 matching bases. The CDR3 extends over 15 amino acids. V was pared by 6 bases and J by 5 bases, with 19 bases between. The germline CDR1 and CDR2 sequences are MNHEY and SVGAGI. CDR3 in amino acids: CASRGDSPRGYGYTF. The CDR3 nucleotides are TGTGCCAGCAGGGGCGACAGCCCCCGCGGTTATGGCTACACCTTC.

The chain employs TRBV12-3 or TRBV12-4 and TRBJ2-7; TRBD2 matches at 9 bases. Trimming cost V 5 bases and J 6 bases; bases outside gene matches: 5. The CDR3 is 13 residues long. The CDR3 is CASSPGTSIEQYF. CDR3 nucleotide sequence: TGTGCCAGCAGTCCGGGGACTAGCATCGAGCAGTACTTC.

This clone was seen only once. A junction end diverges from the germline sequence, so it may reflect a read error. The CDR3 reads CATSDFGRTRLGRAF. As DNA, the CDR3 is TGTGCCACCAGTGATTTTGGGAGGACACGCTTGGGGAGGGCCTTC. This chain uses TRBV24-1 with TRBJ1-2; a possible D gene is TRBD1 (5 bases). Germline V gene sequence: CDR1 KGHDR, CDR2 SFDVKD. The CDR3 is made up of 15 amino acids.

The chain uses TRBV12-3 or TRBV12-4 and TRBJ2-7; no clear D gene. CDR3 length: 13 residues. The V gene lost 4 bases and the J gene lost 4 bases, with 11 bases spanning the gap. For the CDR3, the DNA is TGTGCCAGCAGTTCTGGCACCTTATACGAGCAGTACTTC. It specifies CASSSGTLYEQYF.

The chain joins TRBV30 to TRBJ1-5; TRBD1 matches 8 bases. Trimming cost V 1 base and J 3 bases; bases outside gene matches: 5. The CDR3 runs 15 residues. The germline gives CDR1 GTSNPN, CDR2 SVGIG (reference sequence). The CDR3 protein is CAWSGSDRVNQPQHF. In DNA form, the CDR3 reads TGTGCCTGGAGTGGGTCGGACAGGGTCAATCAGCCCCAGCATTTT.

The count of this clone is one. The chain employs TRBV5-1 and TRBJ2-2, with unresolved D. The ends were cut back, 4 bases at V and 5 bases at J, with 12 bases in the middle. From germline, CDR1 is SGHRS and CDR2 YFSETQ. This CDR3 is built from 14 residues. CDR3 residues: CASSPERPTGELFF. The DNA of the CDR3 is TGCGCCAGCAGCCCGGAGAGGCCAACCGGGGAGCTGTTTTTT.

The V gene is TRBV7-3, the J gene TRBJ2-1; TRBD2 matches at 8 bases. Germline V gene sequence: CDR1 SGHTA, CDR2 FQGTGA. J was trimmed by 0 bases and V by 5 bases; bases with no gene match: 3. The CDR3 has 15 amino acids. The CDR3 region is CASSLGGDSYNEQFF. The CDR3 coding sequence is TGTGCCAGCAGCCTCGGGGGGGACTCCTACAATGAGCAGTTCTTC.

The gene calls are TRBV14 and TRBJ1-4, with D tentatively TRBD1 (6 bases). Trimming removed 4 bases at V and 7 bases at J, with 13 bases between. The germline V gene has CDR1 SGHDN and CDR2 FVKESK. The length of the CDR3 is 14 residues. CDR3 nucleotide sequence: TGTGCCAGCAGCCGCGACAGGTGGGGTGAAAAACTGTTTTTT. This sequence encodes CASSRDRWGEKLFF.

The chain recombines TRBV10-3 with TRBJ1-3; the D is unclear. Trimming removed 7 bases from V and 2 bases from J, with 12 bases in between. The CDR3 has 14 residues. Looked up from germline, CDR1 is ENHRY and CDR2 is SYGVKD. The CDR3 DNA reads TGTGCCATCACCCCCCAGATTGCTGGAAACACCATATATTTT. Translated: CAITPQIAGNTIYF.

This rearrangement joins TRBV19 to TRBJ1-5, with D uncertain. The V gene lost 5 bases and the J gene lost 10 bases, with 18 bases spanning the gap. Germline assignment: CDR1 LNHDA and CDR2 SQIVND (reference sequence). The CDR3 covers 14 residues. The CDR3 sequence: CASSSRSQGKPQHF. The CDR3 nucleotides read TGTGCCAGTAGTTCCCGGAGTCAAGGTAAACCCCAGCATTTT.

The J gene is TRBJ1-1, the V gene TRBV19, with 7 positions matching TRBD1. The CDR3 sequence is 12 residues long. The germline gives CDR1 LNHDA, CDR2 SQIVND (reference sequence). The trim removed 9 bases at V and 1 base at J, leaving 2 bases unmatched. The CDR3 sequence: CASKGANTEAFF. DNA for the CDR3: TGTGCCAGCAAGGGGGCGAACACTGAAGCTTTCTTT.

V is TRBV4-1 and J is TRBJ2-7; TRBD1 matches 8 bases. The ends lost 0 bases at V and 6 bases at J; junction bases unmatched: 7. CDR3 size: 15 residues. Germline assignment: CDR1 MGHRA and CDR2 YSYEKL. The CDR3 loop reads CASSQDRGRGREQYF. The CDR3 DNA reads TGCGCCAGCAGCCAAGATCGTGGCAGGGGGCGCGAGCAGTACTTC.

The V gene is TRBV6-5, the J gene TRBJ1-1; D gene uncertain. The CDR3 contains 15 residues. CDR1 is MNHEY, CDR2 SVGAGI, per germline. V dropped 5 bases and J dropped 0 bases, with 13 bases sitting between them. Here the CDR3 DNA reads TGTGCCAGCAGTACGCTTGGACTCTTGAACACTGAAGCTTTCTTT. Protein: CASSTLGLLNTEAFF.

The chain combines TRBV7-6 with TRBJ1-1; D is perhaps TRBD1 (5 bases). Trimming took 1 base from V and 8 from J, leaving 14 bases between them. In germline, CDR1 is SGHVS, CDR2 FNYEAQ. CDR3 length: 14 residues. The DNA of the CDR3 is TGTGCCAGCAGCTTAGTTAGGGGCAATGGCGAAGCTTTCTTT. It codes for CASSLVRGNGEAFF. The full variable domain, its missing parts supplied by reference TRBV7-6 and TRBJ1-1, is GAGVSQSPRYKVTKRGQDVALRCDPISGHVSLYWYRQALGQGPEFLTYFNYEAQQDKSGLPNDRFSAERPEGSISTLTIQRTEQRDSAMYRCASSLVRGNGEAFFGQGTRLTVV.

The CDR3 DNA sequence: TGTGCCAGCAGTGAAGTCAGGGATTGGGGATACAATGAGCAGTTCTTC. It yields the protein CASSEVRDWGYNEQFF. The V call is TRBV6-1, the J call TRBJ2-1; the D gene is possibly TRBD1 (5 bases). V lost 1 base and J lost 4, with 14 bases in between. Germline CDR1 is MNHNS and CDR2 is SASEGT. This CDR3 has 16 residues.

The V gene is TRBV13, the J gene TRBJ2-7; the D gene is possibly TRBD1 (6 bases). V was shortened by 2 bases and J by 5 bases, with 10 bases between the two germline ends. Germline-derived CDR1 and CDR2 are PRHDT and FYEKMQ (reference sequence). CDR3 length equals 13 residues. CDR3 in DNA: TGTGCCAGCAGCTTAAGAGAGGGGGACGAGCAGTACTTC. Translating gives CASSLREGDEQYF.

The chain employs TRBV9 and TRBJ2-3; 10 nucleotides line up with TRBD2. This CDR3 comprises 15 residues. The V gene's germline CDR1 is SGDLS and CDR2 YYNGEE. The V segment lost 5 bases and the J segment 1 base; nucleotides outside the gene matches: 4. CDR3 DNA sequence: TGTGCCAGCAGGGTAAGCGGGGGGGGCACAGATACGCAGTATTTT. Its protein product is CASRVSGGGTDTQYF.